The entry that follows covers one T cell receptor beta chain sequence. The record originates from a study of shared T cell receptors in the human thymus. Using immunoSEQ multiplex PCR, the repertoire was profiled, and TCRdb retains in-frame clones only, with some absent. The table has 720,000 or so clones, over 75% seen once. This sample also belongs to another study, concerning human thymus T cells. This second study notes: Obtained as resections during corrective heart surgery, the thymus tissue was then studied. Thymic repertoires from unrelated individuals overlapped highly, related research reported.

The TCR sequence derives from a girl under three years old with a congenital heart defect. What was sequenced was thymocytes.

The CDR3 protein is CASSPFGGRGAGELFF. The DNA for the CDR3 is TGTGCCAGCAGTCCCTTTGGGGGGAGGGGGGCCGGGGAGCTGTTTTTT. This rearrangement joins TRBV27 to TRBJ2-2; tentative D call: TRBD2 (7 bases). With 5 bases removed from V and 6 bases from J, the gap between germline ends came to 19 bases. The CDR3 consists of 16 residues. The V gene's germline CDR1 is MNHEY and CDR2 SMNVEV (reference sequence).